The source of this TCR beta chain is a study of Graves' ophthalmopathy and Graves' hyperthyroidism (dated by TCRdb to the late 2010s). Background on the whole study: Peripheral blood samples were taken at the time of initial diagnosis, before any treatment was given. TCR beta repertoire signatures were used to distinguish Graves' ophthalmopathy from Graves' hyperthyroidism and to predict progression to ophthalmopathy. To explore V-J signatures that distinguish ophthalmopathy from hyperthyroidism, a discovery set of about a hundred patients was enrolled, made up of under 50 with ophthalmopathy and under 65 with stable hyperthyroidism. The roughly 91 discovery patients were randomly divided into training and test sets at a 7:3 ratio. For independent validation, a separate cohort was made up of approximately 19 hyperthyroidism patients plus 17 patients who later progressed from hyperthyroidism to ophthalmopathy. Following sampling, methimazole starting at 30 mg daily was administered to hyperthyroidism patients, and high-dose intravenous methylprednisolone was administered to ophthalmopathy patients. In total, over 130 blood samples were TCR-sequenced: fewer than 50 ophthalmopathy, roughly 77 hyperthyroidism and about 17 hyperthyroidism-to-ophthalmopathy patients. T-cell repertoires of thyroid tissue and blood were compared in over 5 hyperthyroidism patients. What the study reported, not specific to this receptor: In validation, the model predicted ophthalmopathy progression with more than 70% sensitivity and about 77% specificity; 12 predicted patients were CT-confirmed with GO in a median of approximately six months. In cross-validation, the 13-signature model distinguished ophthalmopathy from stable hyperthyroidism with just over 85% sensitivity and approximately 81% specificity, and in the test set the corresponding values were approximately 80% and 75%. Sample size was not statistically predetermined, and group allocation was not concealed from the investigators. Most expanded thyroid clonotypes with a frequency above 0.001 also appeared in blood, which suggests that blood repertoires may reflect the immune response in the thyroid.

For repertoire sequencing, TCR beta CDR3 regions were amplified from RNA transcripts. The first round of RT-PCR was done with HTBI primers and the Qiagen OneStep RT-PCR kit, and was followed by a second round of multiplex PCR, then size selection and purification. The libraries underwent paired-end sequencing with 100 bp reads on an Illumina HiSeq2000. The original pipeline was this. SOAPnuke was used for read processing, and reads with adapters, uncalled bases, a mean Phred below 15, or no exact constant-primer or identifier match were discarded. High-quality paired reads were merged with COPE v1.2.5. Unique nucleotide sequences were defined as clonotypes and aligned to IMGT TRB V, D and J references using MiTCR v1.1. Analysis was restricted to V-J combinations with a frequency above 0.0001, which covered about 99% of repertoires. A TCR clonal expansion and chaos score per V-J combination was defined as the ratio of F50 clonal expansion to chaos observed in the TCRdist matrix. Features were reduced by Welch's t-statistics and random forest to roughly 14 V-J combinations, which fed a naive Bayes classifier. The similarity between thyroid and blood repertoires was quantified using the Morisita-Horn index. The public sequencing data were trimmed at Q25 with fastp and processed into clonotypes with MiXCR by TCRdb, which kept only in-frame beta chains. One record per CDR3 amino acid sequence lists the most common genes and DNA. The V and J calls come from TCRdb's annotation, not from the publication. The sample data list more than 300,000 distinct CDR3 sequences, and roughly 14% of these were observed just once. Of the sample, about 7.3% falls within the top ten clones.

Germline trimming amounts to 5 bases on V and 4 bases on J, with 8 as the count of junction bases outside the gene matches. Sequences LNHDA (CDR1) and SQIVND (CDR2) are obtained from the germline V gene (reference sequence). The CDR3 runs 15 amino acids, cysteine and phenylalanine included. The kept DNA is CDR3 alone, 45 bases in frame from the first base. In its sample, this clonotype was seen many times. What antigen it recognizes has not been identified. Within one base of it there is no much larger clone, and no base qualities were kept. A patient counted as having stable hyperthyroidism if there was no progression to ophthalmopathy within 18 months of follow-up. Hyperthyroidism patients were newly diagnosed, with disease duration under 2 months, and aged 18 to 65 years. Patients with other autoimmune diseases, uncontrolled infections, pregnancy or lactation were excluded. Diagnosis relied on clinical symptoms, serum thyroxine, TRAb, thyroid ultrasound and orbital computed tomography. Using Ficoll-Paque density gradient centrifugation, PBMCs were isolated from 9.5 to 10 ml of fresh peripheral blood. Trizol reagent was used to extract the total RNA, and its quality was then checked on an Agilent 2100 Bioanalyzer.

The sample was peripheral blood. Recombination joined TRBV19 with TRBJ1-2, with 9 junctional bases fitting TRBD1. This receptor was identified in a woman between 18 and 29 years old with stable Graves' hyperthyroidism. Donor details come from another sample of the same person, matched by shared clones. The nucleotides are TGTGCCAGTAGTCGAACTCCGGGACAGGGCTATGGCTACACCTTC. Its coded protein is CASSRTPGQGYGYTF. With the portions outside the CDR3 filled from the reference TRBV19 and TRBJ1-2 genes, the complete variable region becomes DGGITQSPKYLFRKEGQNVTLSCEQNLNHDAMYWYRQDPGQGLRLIYYSQIVNDFQKGDIAEGYSVSREKKESFPLTVTSAQKNPTAFYLCASSRTPGQGYGYTFGSGTRLTVV.